The 14 T cell receptor beta chains listed next were all sequenced from one sample in a study of PD-L1 blockade in urothelial cancer. Profiled with immunoSEQ multiplex PCR; TCRdb holds only in-frame clones, not every one. The profile shows about 19,000 clones, just over 85% of them singletons. Here the sequenced sample was PBMCs, taken around atezolizumab (anti-PD-L1) treatment. Receptors were obtained from a man aged 45-65 years with urothelial cancer.

The V and J genes are TRBV15 and TRBJ1-3; no firm D call. Trimming removed 1 base from V and 2 bases from J, with 6 bases in between. The CDR3 length is 14 residues. Germline V gene lookup returns CDR1 LNHNV and CDR2 YYDKDF (reference sequence). The DNA for the CDR3 is TGTGCCACCAGCAGAGGAAGAGCTGGAAACACCATATATTTT. Translation gives CATSRGRAGNTIYF.

V is TRBV30 and J is TRBJ1-1; D remains unclear. The CDR3 runs 12 residues. With 3 bases removed from V and 4 bases from J, the gap between germline ends came to 9 bases. The germline CDR1 and CDR2 sequences are GTSNPN and SVGIG (reference sequence). CDR3 sequence: CAWRSVPTEAFF. DNA for the CDR3: TGTGCCTGGAGATCGGTTCCCACTGAAGCTTTCTTT.

The rearrangement links TRBV7-6 to TRBJ2-3, with D possibly being TRBD1 (6 bases). CDR3 length equals 15 residues. Germline loops: CDR1 SGHVS, CDR2 FNYEAQ. Trimming pared 5 bases from V and 5 bases from J, leaving 17 bases between. CDR3 coding DNA: TGTGCCAGCAGCCAATGGGCCAGCAGGGGAGATACGCAGTATTTT. Its protein product is CASSQWASRGDTQYF.

This clone has only a few counts. This chain links TRBV18 with TRBJ1-4; 9 nucleotides match TRBD1. Trimming at V came to 4 bases and at J to 3 bases, leaving 12 bases not matched to a gene. CDR1 and CDR2 (germline): KGHSH, LQKENI. CDR3 length: 18 amino acids. The CDR3: CASSRSGTGTLANEKLFF. CDR3 DNA: TGTGCCAGCTCACGGTCCGGGACAGGGACCCTGGCTAATGAAAAACTGTTTTTT.

This chain's CDR3 is CASSYSWSTNTGELFF. The CDR3 DNA sequence: TGTGCCAGCAGTTACTCGTGGAGTACGAACACCGGGGAGCTGTTTTTT. The chain couples TRBV6-5 to TRBJ2-2; no clear D. In germline, CDR1 is MNHEY, CDR2 SVGAGI. The V end was cut by 0 bases, the J end by 0 bases, with 8 bases between. This CDR3 contains 16 residues.

CDR3 loop: CASSQATAGGYGYTF. The CDR3 DNA reads TGCGCCAGCAGCCAAGCGACGGCAGGAGGCTATGGCTACACCTTC. The chain carries TRBV4-1 and TRBJ1-2, with D unresolved. This CDR3 has 15 residues. Germline CDR1 reads MGHRA; CDR2 reads YSYEKL. V shed 1 base and J shed 4 bases, with 13 bases lying between them.

The V call is TRBV27, the J call TRBJ2-7, with 9 bases identical to TRBD2. This CDR3 contains 14 residues. CDR1 and CDR2 from the germline V gene are MNHEY and SMNVEV (reference sequence). V lost 3 bases, J lost 5 bases, and 5 bases stayed unmatched. CDR3 bases: TGTGCCAGCAGTTTTCGGGCGGGAGGGAACGAGCAGTACTTC. Its translation: CASSFRAGGNEQYF.

V is TRBV4-1 and J is TRBJ2-5; TRBD2 matches 8 bases. V lost 2 bases to trimming and J lost 5 bases; unmatched junction nucleotides: 10. Germline V CDR1 and CDR2: MGHRA, YSYEKL. The CDR3 covers 16 residues. DNA for the CDR3: TGCGCCAGCAGCCAATCTCGGAGCGGGAGAGCTGAGACCCAGTACTTC. Its translation is CASSQSRSGRAETQYF.

The V gene is TRBV7-6, the J gene TRBJ1-3, with D possibly matching TRBD1 (5 bases). Germline CDR1 is SGHVS and CDR2 is FNYEAQ. The CDR3 is 14 residues long. V was shortened by 3 bases and J by 4 bases, with 10 bases between the two germline ends. The DNA of the CDR3 is TGTGCCAGCAGCTTGCAGGGTGCGGGAAACACCATATATTTT. It translates to CASSLQGAGNTIYF. Full variable domain (outside the CDR3, taken from reference TRBV7-6 and TRBJ1-3): GAGVSQSPRYKVTKRGQDVALRCDPISGHVSLYWYRQALGQGPEFLTYFNYEAQQDKSGLPNDRFSAERPEGSISTLTIQRTEQRDSAMYRCASSLQGAGNTIYFGEGSWLTVV.

The chain uses TRBV19 and TRBJ1-4; 9 nucleotides match TRBD1. The V and J ends lost 5 bases and 6 bases, in that order; junction bases with no gene match: 7. Per germline, CDR1 LNHDA and CDR2 SQIVND (reference sequence). There are 15 residues in the CDR3. CDR3 region: CASSARDRVYEKLFF. The DNA for the CDR3 is TGTGCCAGTAGTGCCCGGGACAGGGTGTATGAAAAACTGTTTTTT.

The chain has TRBV11-2 and TRBJ2-7; D is perhaps TRBD1 (6 bases). Trimming pared 5 bases from V and 2 bases from J, leaving 10 bases between. The CDR3 is made up of 13 amino acids. The V gene's germline CDR1 is SGHAT and CDR2 FQNNGV. The CDR3 loop reads CASSPTGTYEQYF. In nucleotides, the CDR3 is TGTGCCAGCAGCCCAACAGGGACCTACGAGCAGTACTTC.

This sequence joins TRBV19 and TRBJ1-1; D not certain. The ends were cut back, 3 bases at V and 1 base at J, with 9 bases in the middle. Per germline, CDR1 LNHDA and CDR2 SQIVND (reference sequence). The CDR3 extends over 14 amino acids. The CDR3 nucleotides read TGTGCCAGTAGTATCGAGGTTCGGAACACTGAAGCTTTCTTT. It is translated as CASSIEVRNTEAFF.

This sequence joins TRBV29-1 and TRBJ1-2, with D possibly being TRBD1 (5 bases). V was shortened by 3 bases and J by 2 bases, with 13 bases between the two germline ends. CDR1 and CDR2 from the germline V gene are SQVTM and ANQGSEA. The length of the CDR3 is 14 residues. The CDR3 DNA reads TGCAGCGTTGACCGAGTTTCAGGGAACTATGGCTACACCTTC. This gives the protein CSVDRVSGNYGYTF.

The count of this clone is one. CDR3 loop: CASSQEWALSYEQYF. CDR3 sequence (DNA): TGCGCCAGCAGCCAAGAGTGGGCTCTCTCCTACGAGCAGTACTTC. The rearrangement uses TRBV4-1 and TRBJ2-7; D gene uncertain. Deletions cut 0 bases from V and 0 bases from J, with 9 bases between. The CDR3 spans 15 residues. Germline V gene sequence: CDR1 MGHRA, CDR2 YSYEKL.